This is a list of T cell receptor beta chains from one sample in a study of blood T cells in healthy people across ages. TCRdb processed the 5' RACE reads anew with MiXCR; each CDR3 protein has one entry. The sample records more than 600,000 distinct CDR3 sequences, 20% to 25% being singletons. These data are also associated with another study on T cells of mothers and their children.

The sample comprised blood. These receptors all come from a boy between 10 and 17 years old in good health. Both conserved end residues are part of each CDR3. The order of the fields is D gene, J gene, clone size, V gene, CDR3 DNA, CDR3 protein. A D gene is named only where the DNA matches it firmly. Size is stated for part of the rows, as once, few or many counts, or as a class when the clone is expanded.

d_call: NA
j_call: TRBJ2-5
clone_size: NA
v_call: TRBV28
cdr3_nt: TGTGCCAGCAGGGGTAGCCGGGAGACCCAGTACTTC
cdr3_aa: CASRGSRETQYF

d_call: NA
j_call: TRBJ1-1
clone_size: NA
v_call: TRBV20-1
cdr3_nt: TGCAGTGCTGAACAGGGAACTGTTAACACTGAAGCTTTCTTT
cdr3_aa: CSAEQGTVNTEAFF

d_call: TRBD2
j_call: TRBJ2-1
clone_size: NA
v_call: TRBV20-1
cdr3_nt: TGCAGTGCTAGAGACGCCGGGACTACCTACAATGAGCAGTTCTTC
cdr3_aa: CSARDAGTTYNEQFF

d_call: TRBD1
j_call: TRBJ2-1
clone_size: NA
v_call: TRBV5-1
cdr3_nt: TGCGCCAGCGGGGGGGACAGGGGGATTTATGAGCAGTTCTTC
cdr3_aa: CASGGDRGIYEQFF

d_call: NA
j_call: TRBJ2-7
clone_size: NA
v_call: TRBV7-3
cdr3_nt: TGTGCCAGCAGCAATGGACGCCTTCCGTCCTACGAGCAGTACTTC
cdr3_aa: CASSNGRLPSYEQYF

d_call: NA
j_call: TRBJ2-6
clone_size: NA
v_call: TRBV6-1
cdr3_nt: TGTGCCAGCAGTGAAGCTTGGTATGGGGCCAACGTCCTGACTTTC
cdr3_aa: CASSEAWYGANVLTF

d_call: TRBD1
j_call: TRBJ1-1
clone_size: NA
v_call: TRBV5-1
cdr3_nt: TGCGCCAGCAGCTCAGAACAGGGGACGAACACTGAAGCTTTCTTT
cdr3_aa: CASSSEQGTNTEAFF

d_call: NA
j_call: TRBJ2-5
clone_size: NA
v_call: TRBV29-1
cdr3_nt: TGCAGCGTTGAAGTACCGGGACCCGGCCAAGAGACCCAGTACTTC
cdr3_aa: CSVEVPGPGQETQYF

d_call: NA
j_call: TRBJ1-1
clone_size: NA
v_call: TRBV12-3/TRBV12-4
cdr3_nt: TGTGCCAGCAGCCCGGACGGCTGGCCTGAAGCTTTCTTT
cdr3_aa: CASSPDGWPEAFF

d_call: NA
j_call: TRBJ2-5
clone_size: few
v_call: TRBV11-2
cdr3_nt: TGTGCCAGCAGCTTGGGACTTAAGTACCAAGAGACCCAGTACTTC
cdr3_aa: CASSLGLKYQETQYF

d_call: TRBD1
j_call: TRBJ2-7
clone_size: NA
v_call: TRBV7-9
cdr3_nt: TGTGCCAGCAGCTTATCCGGGACAGGGACCTACGAGCAGTACTTC
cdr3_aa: CASSLSGTGTYEQYF

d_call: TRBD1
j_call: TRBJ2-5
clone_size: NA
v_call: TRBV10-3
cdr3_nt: TGTGCCATCAGTGAGCACGGGCAGGGGGTTTTGGAGACCCAGTACTTC
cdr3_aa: CAISEHGQGVLETQYF

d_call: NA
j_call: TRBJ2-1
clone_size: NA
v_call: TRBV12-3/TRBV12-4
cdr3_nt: TGTGCCAGCAGGGCGACTAGTTCCTCCTACAATGAGCAGTTCTTC
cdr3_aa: CASRATSSSYNEQFF

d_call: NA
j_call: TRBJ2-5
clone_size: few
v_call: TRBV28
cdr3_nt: TGTGACCTTTGGGCTAGCGCCGAAGAGACCCAGTACTTC
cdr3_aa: CDLWASAEETQYF

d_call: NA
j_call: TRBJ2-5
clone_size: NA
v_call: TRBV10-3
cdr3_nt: TGTGCCATCAGAGGGATAGGACAAGAAGAGACCCAGTACTTC
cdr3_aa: CAIRGIGQEETQYF

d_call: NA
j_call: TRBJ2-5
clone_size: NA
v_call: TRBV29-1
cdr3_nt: TGCAGCGTCTGTTGGTGGGGACAAGAGACCCAGTACTTC
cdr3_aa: CSVCWWGQETQYF

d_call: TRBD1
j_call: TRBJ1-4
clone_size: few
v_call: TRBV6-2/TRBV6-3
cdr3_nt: TGTGCCAGCAGTACGGGACAGATTAATGAAAAACTGTTTTTT
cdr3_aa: CASSTGQINEKLFF

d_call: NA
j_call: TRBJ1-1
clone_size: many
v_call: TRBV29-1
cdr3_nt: TGCAGCGTCCGAGGACGGATGAACACTGAAGCTTTCTTT
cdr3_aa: CSVRGRMNTEAFF

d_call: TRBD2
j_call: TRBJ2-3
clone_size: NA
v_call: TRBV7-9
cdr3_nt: TGTGCCAGCAGCCCCCCCCGGGCGGGAGACATCACAGATACGCAGTATTTT
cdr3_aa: CASSPPRAGDITDTQYF

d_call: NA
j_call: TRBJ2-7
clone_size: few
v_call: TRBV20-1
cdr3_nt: TGCAGTGCTAGAATGGGGTTTGGAACCTACGAGCAGTACTTC
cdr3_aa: CSARMGFGTYEQYF

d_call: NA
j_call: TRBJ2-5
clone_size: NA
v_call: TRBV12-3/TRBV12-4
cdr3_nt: TGTGCCAGCAGTCCCCAGTCCGAGGGGGAGCAAGAGACCCAGTACTTC
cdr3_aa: CASSPQSEGEQETQYF

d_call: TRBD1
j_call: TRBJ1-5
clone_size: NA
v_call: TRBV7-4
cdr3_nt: TGTGCCAGCAGCTCGAAACAGGGGGCGTCGAGCAATCAGCCCCAGCATTTT
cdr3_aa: CASSSKQGASSNQPQHF

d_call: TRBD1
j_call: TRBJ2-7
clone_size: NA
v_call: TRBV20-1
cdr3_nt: TGCAGTGCAAGTGATGACAGGGTATCCTACGAGCAGTACTTC
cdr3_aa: CSASDDRVSYEQYF

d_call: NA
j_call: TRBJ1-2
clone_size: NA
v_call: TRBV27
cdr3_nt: TGTGCCAGCAGTTTAATGGGGGGGCGCAGCTATGGCTACACCTTC
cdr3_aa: CASSLMGGRSYGYTF

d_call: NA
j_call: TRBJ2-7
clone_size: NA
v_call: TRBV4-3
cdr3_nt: TGCGCCAGCAGCCAAGATGTAGGGGCAGCCTACGAGCAGTACTTC
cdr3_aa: CASSQDVGAAYEQYF

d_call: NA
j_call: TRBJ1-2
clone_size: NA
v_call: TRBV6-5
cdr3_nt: TGTGCCAGCAGTTCGCCGTTGGACTATGGCTACACCTTC
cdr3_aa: CASSSPLDYGYTF

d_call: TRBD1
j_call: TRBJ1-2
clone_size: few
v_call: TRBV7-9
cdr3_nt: TGTGCCAGCAGCCGGAGCGGACAGGGCCACTATGGCTACACCTTC
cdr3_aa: CASSRSGQGHYGYTF

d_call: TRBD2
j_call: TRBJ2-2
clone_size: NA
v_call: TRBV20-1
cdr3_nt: TGCAGTGCTAGGGTACTAGCGGGGGCCAACACCGGGGAGCTGTTTTTT
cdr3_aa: CSARVLAGANTGELFF

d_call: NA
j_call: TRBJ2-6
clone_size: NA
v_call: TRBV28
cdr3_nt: TGTGCCAGCAGTGCCAACGACAGAGTTCCTGGGGCCAACGTCCTGACTTTC
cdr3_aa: CASSANDRVPGANVLTF

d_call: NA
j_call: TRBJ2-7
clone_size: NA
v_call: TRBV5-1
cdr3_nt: TGCGCCAGCAGCTTGGGGGCCTTCGTCGAAACCTACGAGCAGCACTTC
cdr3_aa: CASSLGAFVETYEQHF

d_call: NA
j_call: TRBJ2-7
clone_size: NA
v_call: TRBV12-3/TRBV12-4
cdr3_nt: TGTGCCAGCAGTCGATTCGAAGCCCCCTACGAGCAGTACTTC
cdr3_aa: CASSRFEAPYEQYF

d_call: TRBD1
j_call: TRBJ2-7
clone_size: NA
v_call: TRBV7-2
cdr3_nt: TGTGCCAGCAGCTTAGGGACAGGGGTTCAGGGCGAGCAGTACTTC
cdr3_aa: CASSLGTGVQGEQYF

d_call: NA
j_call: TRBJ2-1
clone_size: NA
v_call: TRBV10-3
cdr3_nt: TGTGCCACAGGCGCGGTGGCAAATGAGCAGTTCTTC
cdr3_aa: CATGAVANEQFF

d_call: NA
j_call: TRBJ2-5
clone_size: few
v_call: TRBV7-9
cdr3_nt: TGTGCCAGCAGCTTATTGGGGGTGAGGGAGACCCAGTACTTC
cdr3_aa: CASSLLGVRETQYF

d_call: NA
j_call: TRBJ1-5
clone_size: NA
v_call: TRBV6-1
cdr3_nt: TGTGCCAGCAGTCCTGGACGTCCTTTGGGTAATCAGCCCCAGCATTTT
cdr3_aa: CASSPGRPLGNQPQHF

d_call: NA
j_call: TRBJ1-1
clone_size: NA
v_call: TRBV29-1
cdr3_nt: TGCAGCGTAAGAGGGATCATGAACACTGAAGCTTTCTTT
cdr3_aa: CSVRGIMNTEAFF

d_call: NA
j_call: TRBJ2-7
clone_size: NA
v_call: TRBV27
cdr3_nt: TGTGCCAGCAGACTCAATGGAGCAATTGAAATCTACGAGCAGTACTTC
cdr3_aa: CASRLNGAIEIYEQYF

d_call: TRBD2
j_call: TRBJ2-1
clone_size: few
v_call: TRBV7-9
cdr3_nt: TGTGCCAGCAGCTTAGGGGAGGGCCTCCGCAGTGAGCAGTTCTTC
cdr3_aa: CASSLGEGLRSEQFF

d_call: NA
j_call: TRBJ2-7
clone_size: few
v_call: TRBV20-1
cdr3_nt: TGCAGTGCAACGGACAGCTCCTACGAGCAGTACTTC
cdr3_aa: CSATDSSYEQYF

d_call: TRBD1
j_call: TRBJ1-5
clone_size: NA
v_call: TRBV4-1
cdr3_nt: TGCGCCAGCAGCCGAGGACAGGGCTATAGCAATCAGCCCCAGCATTTT
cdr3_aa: CASSRGQGYSNQPQHF

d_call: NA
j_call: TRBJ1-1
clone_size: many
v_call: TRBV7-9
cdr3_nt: TGTGCCAGCAGCTTAGGGGGGGGTATGAACACTGAAGCTTTCTTT
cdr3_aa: CASSLGGGMNTEAFF

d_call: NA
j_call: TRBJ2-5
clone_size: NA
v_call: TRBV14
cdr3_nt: TGTGCCAGCAGCCAAGGGCCCGGGCTCGGGGAAGAGACCCAGTACTTC
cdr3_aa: CASSQGPGLGEETQYF

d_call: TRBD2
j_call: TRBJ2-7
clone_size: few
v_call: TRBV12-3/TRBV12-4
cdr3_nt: TGTGCCAGCAGTTTAGCGCTGGGAGGGCTCAACTCCTACGAGCAGTACTTC
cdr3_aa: CASSLALGGLNSYEQYF

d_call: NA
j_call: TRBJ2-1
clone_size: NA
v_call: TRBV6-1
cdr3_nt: TGTGCCAGCAGTTCCCGACAGAGCATCTACAATGAGCAGTTCTTC
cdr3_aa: CASSSRQSIYNEQFF

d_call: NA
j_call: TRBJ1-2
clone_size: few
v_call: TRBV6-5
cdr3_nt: TGTGCCAGCACCCCTTGGCGGGGGGCCTCCTATGGCTACACCTTC
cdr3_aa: CASTPWRGASYGYTF

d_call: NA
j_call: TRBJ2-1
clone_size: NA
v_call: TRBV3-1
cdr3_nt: TGTGCCAGCAGCCAAGGTAGCGGACTCCCTCAAGGGTTCTTC
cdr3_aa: CASSQGSGLPQGFF

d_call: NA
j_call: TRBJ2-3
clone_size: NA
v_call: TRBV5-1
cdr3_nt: TGCGCCAGCAGCTCGTCGGCAAGCAGGTCAGCTGATACGCAGTATTTT
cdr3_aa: CASSSSASRSADTQYF

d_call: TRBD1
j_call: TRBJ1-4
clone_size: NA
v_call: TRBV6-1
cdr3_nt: TGTGCCAGCAAATCCGGGACAGTTAATGAAAAACTGTTTTTT
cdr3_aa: CASKSGTVNEKLFF

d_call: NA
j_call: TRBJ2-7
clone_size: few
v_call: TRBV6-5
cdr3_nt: TGTGCCAGCAGTTACTCTGGGGGACTCAACTACGAGCAGTACTTC
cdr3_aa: CASSYSGGLNYEQYF

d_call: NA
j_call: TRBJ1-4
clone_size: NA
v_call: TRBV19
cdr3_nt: TGTGCCAGTAGTATACGCGGTTCAACTAATGAAAAACTGTTTTTT
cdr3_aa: CASSIRGSTNEKLFF

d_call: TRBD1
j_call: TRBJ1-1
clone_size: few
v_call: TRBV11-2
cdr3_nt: TGTGCCAGCAGCTTAGTGCTCAGGGGGGATCGCACTGAAGCTTTCTTT
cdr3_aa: CASSLVLRGDRTEAFF

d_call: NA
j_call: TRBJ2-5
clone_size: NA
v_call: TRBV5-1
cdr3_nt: TGCGCCAGCAGCTCCCTAGAGGCCGCAGGAAAGACCCAGTACTTC
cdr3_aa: CASSSLEAAGKTQYF

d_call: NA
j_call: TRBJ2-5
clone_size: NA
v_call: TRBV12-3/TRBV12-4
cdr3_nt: TGTGCCAGCACCCTGGGCCAAGGGGGGGAGACCCAGTACTTC
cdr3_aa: CASTLGQGGETQYF

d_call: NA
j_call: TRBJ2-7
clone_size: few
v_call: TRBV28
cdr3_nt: TGTGCCAGCAGTTTACGGGGGATCAGCTACGAGCAGTACTTC
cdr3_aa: CASSLRGISYEQYF

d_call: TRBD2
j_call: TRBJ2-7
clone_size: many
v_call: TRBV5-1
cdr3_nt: TGCGCCAGCAGCTTTGGCGGGGGCTCCTACGAGCAGTACTTC
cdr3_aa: CASSFGGGSYEQYF

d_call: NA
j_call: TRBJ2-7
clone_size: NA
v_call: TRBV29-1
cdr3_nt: TGCAGCGTTGAGGAAACGGGGGAGGACTCCTACGAGCAGTACTTC
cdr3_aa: CSVEETGEDSYEQYF

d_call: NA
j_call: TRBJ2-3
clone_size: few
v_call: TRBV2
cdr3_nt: TGTGCCAGCAAGGGAGCGTCCGTCACAGATACGCAGTATTTT
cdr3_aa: CASKGASVTDTQYF

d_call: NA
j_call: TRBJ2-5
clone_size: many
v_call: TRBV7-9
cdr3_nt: TGTGCCAGCAGCCACAGGGTTCAAGAGACCCAGTACTTC
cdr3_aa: CASSHRVQETQYF

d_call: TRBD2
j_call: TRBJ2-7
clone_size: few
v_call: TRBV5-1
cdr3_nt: TGCGCCAGCGCGCGGGAGCCCGACGAGCAGTGCTTC
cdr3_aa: CASAREPDEQCF

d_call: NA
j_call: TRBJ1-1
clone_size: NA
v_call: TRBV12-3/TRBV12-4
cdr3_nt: TGTGTCAGCAGTTTTAAGGGAAACCTCGGAGCTTTCTTT
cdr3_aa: CVSSFKGNLGAFF